One and the same sample provided the 5 T cell receptor beta chains below, sequenced in a study of regulatory T cells in long-lasting Graves disease. Assembly of TCR beta libraries relied on iRepertoire HTBI primers together with Arm-PCR of CDR3 regions. TCRdb reanalysed the multiplex PCR reads using MiXCR and keeps one entry per CDR3 protein. The sample carries hundreds of thousands of distinct CDR3 sequences, less than 25% recorded once. Noted time point: persistent/refractory GD, antithyroid drugs over 5 years with positive TRAb. PBMC-extracted RNA yielded the TCR library. This specimen was peripheral blood mononuclear cells (PBMCs), taken when the disease was refractory, from a patient treated with antithyroid drugs. Receptors originate from a female donor with Graves disease.

The table lists this clonotype with many counts. The chain employs TRBV13 and TRBJ2-4; D not certain. Germline CDR1 is PRHDT and CDR2 is FYEKMQ (reference sequence). CDR3 length: 15 residues. The V end was cut by 3 bases, the J end by 0 bases, with 9 bases between. The CDR3 region has the DNA TGTGCCAGCAGCTTCTCGTCGTTAGCCAAAAACATTCAGTACTTC. Translated, it gives CASSFSSLAKNIQYF.

Only a few counts were recorded for this clonotype. The chain links TRBV6-1 to TRBJ1-5; D might be TRBD1 (5 bases). Germline V gene lookup returns CDR1 MNHNS and CDR2 SASEGT. The CDR3 spans 14 residues. Trimming left V 6 bases short and J 3 bases short, with 12 bases between. In nucleotides, the CDR3 is TGTGCCAGCAGCGGGACCGCTCTCAATCAGCCCCAGCATTTT. Protein product: CASSGTALNQPQHF.

The sample holds many counts of this clonotype. The chain uses TRBV7-2 and TRBJ2-2; D gene uncertain. Germline V gene data show CDR1 as SGHTA and CDR2 as FQGNSA. The CDR3 runs to 16 residues. Trimming removed 4 bases at V and 2 bases at J, with 14 bases between. The CDR3 nucleotides are TGTGCCAGCAGCTCCCTGGTTAGGGCAAACACCGGGGAGCTGTTTTTT. Protein: CASSSLVRANTGELFF.

The chain links TRBV7-9 to TRBJ1-6; D not certain. V lost 1 base and J 4 bases, leaving 8 bases between the germline ends. In germline, CDR1 is SEHNR, CDR2 FQNEAQ (reference sequence). The CDR3 has 15 amino acids. CDR3 region: CASSLVDGYNSPLHF. DNA for the CDR3: TGTGCCAGCAGCTTAGTGGATGGATATAATTCACCCCTCCACTTT.

At least ten counts were recorded for this clonotype. The chain has TRBV28 and TRBJ1-2; no definite D call. V was shortened by 7 bases and J by 0 bases, with 12 bases between the two germline ends. This CDR3 has 14 residues. CDR1 and CDR2 (germline): MDHEN, SYDVKM. The CDR3 protein is CASTLPGTNYGYTF. For the CDR3, the DNA is TGTGCCAGCACCCTCCCGGGGACTAACTATGGCTACACCTTC.